This paragraph reports one T cell receptor (beta chain). Its antigen remains undetermined. No quality values exist for individual bases; no much larger clone is one base distant. CD8 naive samples consisted of CD45RO-negative cells that were positively selected for CCR7, yielding a CD45RA+CCR7+ population without TemRA cells. The donors were healthy, HIV-negative adults with no recently reported acute infections or vaccinations. All donors were Caucasian adults living in Nashville, Tennessee, USA. After blood collection by leukapheresis, PBMCs were isolated using Ficoll-Histopaque density gradient centrifugation and then cryopreserved in the vapor phase of liquid nitrogen. Analytical flow cytometry was used to check the purity and quantity of every magnetically sorted T cell population. From each sorted fraction, genomic DNA was isolated and quantified by UV absorbance on a Nanodrop 2000c. The data originate from a study of shared clonotypes between healthy human individuals (TCRdb year 2020). In terms of the full investigation: Three men and two women, aged 18 to 49 years, made up the cohort. Libraries were prepared and TCR repertoires were sequenced by different laboratories using diverse techniques, in order to increase sequencing depth and limit assay-specific biases. Per donor, leukapheresis produced somewhere between about 0.85 and 9.5 billion PBMCs. To estimate repertoire size and how much clonotypes are shared between individuals, the study performed deep sequencing of blood TCR repertoires from about five healthy adults. Per donor, three plates each were used for CD4 naive and CD4 memory, two for CD8 naive, and one for CD8 memory. Points the paper makes about the study in general: Even with the large sequencing depth, rarefaction of the sorted-subset datasets indicated that sequencing was incomplete. Higher generation probabilities were observed for clonotypes shared by all four sorted-subset donors than for non-shared clonotypes. Estimated clonotype richness was generally larger for naive than for memory subsets. Sharing across several donors was observed for around 5% of naive CD4, 3% to 3.5% of naive CD8, about 2.3% of memory CD4, and around 0.4% of memory CD8 clonotypes. Only blood was sampled, and tissue TCR repertoires likely differ from those in blood. Pairwise subsampling indicated that sequencing depth was expected to affect the degree of clonotype sharing among donors. Because the study included only a small number of donors, the genetic and exposure-history diversity represented was limited.

Using the deep immunoSEQ assay, TCR CDR3 regions were amplified from genomic DNA by multiplex PCR. For each cell subset, the extracted genomic DNA was distributed evenly across all wells of several immunoSEQ 96-well plates, and each plate served as one replicate. Each replicate PCR for sorted subsets received around 0.2 ug genomic DNA, equal to roughly 29,000 T cell genomes. Purified libraries were quantified with a Qubit 3.0 fluorometer, sized on a Bioanalyzer 2100, and re-quantified with the KAPA Library Quantification kit. Every immunoSEQ 96-well plate was sequenced on a separate single-read 150-cycle Illumina NextSeq 550 flow cell. On the authors' methods: Because the immunoSEQ output included only junctional sequences and no quality scores, the filtering could not be the same as the filtering used for full-length reads. To assign V/J genes and CDR3, sequences were annotated against IMGT germline references using PyIR, a Python wrapper for IgBLAST v1.9. Any read was removed if the V/J assignment was weak (E-value above 1e-6), the CDR3 was missing, or the read contained stop codons, out-of-frame junctions, or ambiguous translated residues. V3J clonotypes were defined by identical inferred V gene, J gene, and CDR3 amino acid sequence. To compute the percentage overlap between repertoires, the number of shared unique clonotypes was divided by the size of the smaller repertoire. Repertoire richness was assessed with RTK rarefaction, the Chao1 estimator, and Recon v2.1 estimates of unobserved clonotypes. Generation probabilities for all TCRbeta clonotypes obtained by the gDNA method from a handful of donors were computed using OLGA. The clones in this table, taken by TCRdb from immuneACCESS, are in-frame only. Not every clone is retained; where verified, under half of the shortfall comes from an unresolved V gene, and the cause of the rest is unknown. D and trimming come from the DNA, and the V and J calls and clone size come from that table. Here the sample has 1.5 million to 2.5 million clones; around 96% occur a single time. The ten top clones hold around 1% of the sample.

Ends trimmed: V by 4 bases, J by 3 bases; bases unmatched to a gene: 8. The CDR3, cysteine through phenylalanine, is 15 amino acids long. Here the CDR3 DNA is all that survives: 45 bases in frame from base 1. From the germline V gene (reference sequence), CDR1 is SGHNT and CDR2 is YYREEE. The specimen was naive CD8+ T cells sorted from blood. The meaning of the sample's cell subset or site label: CD45RA+CCR7+. The clonotype originates from a man younger than 30 in good health. The rearrangement joined TRBV5-4 to TRBJ2-7; the central 9 bases match TRBD1. The DNA sequence is as follows: TGTGCCAGCAGCGGAGACGGGACAGGGTTCTACGAGCAGTACTTC. Its amino acids are CASSGDGTGFYEQYF.